These 21 T cell receptor beta chains share one sample of origin, sequenced in a study of blood T cell repertoires in COVID-19. Assay used: immunoSEQ multiplex PCR; TCRdb lists only in-frame clones, some missing. The sample has fewer than 200,000 clones, around 81% seen once; the top ten hold approximately 11%. The specimen was peripheral blood. The receptors come from a man aged 70 or older with active or convalescent COVID-19.

This chain uses TRBV27 with TRBJ1-3; 7 nucleotides align to TRBD1. This CDR3 spans 15 amino acids. Germline V gives CDR1 MNHEY, CDR2 SMNVEV (reference sequence). V trimming: 6 bases; J trimming: 0 bases; junction bases outside the gene matches: 5. This CDR3 is CASRKEGASGNTIYF. The CDR3 coding sequence is TGTGCCAGCAGAAAAGAGGGGGCCTCTGGAAACACCATATATTTT.

The rearrangement uses TRBV24-1 and TRBJ2-5; no clear D. Trimming stripped 3 bases from V and 1 base from J, with 11 bases between. The CDR3 is 15 amino acids. Germline V lookup: CDR1 KGHDR, CDR2 SFDVKD. The CDR3: CATSDTTTPQETQYF. CDR3 sequence (DNA): TGTGCCACCAGTGATACTACTACCCCCCAAGAGACCCAGTACTTC.

This chain links TRBV6-5 with TRBJ1-4; D is unclear. V gave up 6 bases and J gave up 5 bases, with 10 bases separating them. This CDR3 is built from 13 residues. CDR1 and CDR2 (germline): MNHEY, SVGAGI. The CDR3 loop is CASRRHPNEKLFF. In DNA form, the CDR3 reads TGTGCCAGCAGACGACATCCGAATGAAAAACTGTTTTTT.

The chain combines TRBV5-1 with TRBJ2-7; 9 bases are a match to TRBD2. This CDR3 comprises 15 residues. CDR1 is SGHRS and CDR2 is YFSETQ in the germline V gene. Trimming cost V 6 bases and J 0 bases; bases outside gene matches: 7. CDR3 sequence: CASTRDSGSSYEQYF. Written as DNA, the CDR3 is TGCGCCAGCACCCGCGATAGCGGGAGCTCCTACGAGCAGTACTTC. Full variable domain (remainder filled in from reference TRBV5-1 and TRBJ2-7): KAGVTQTPRYLIKTRGQQVTLSCSPISGHRSVSWYQQTPGQGLQFLFEYFSETQRNKGNFPGRFSGRQFSNSRSEMNVSTLELGDSALYLCASTRDSGSSYEQYFGPGTRLTVT.

The CDR3 region is CASSYSGLYTEAFF. The CDR3 DNA sequence: TGTGCCAGCAGTTACTCGGGACTATACACTGAAGCTTTCTTT. This chain joins TRBV6-5 and TRBJ1-1, with D maybe TRBD1 (5 bases). CDR1 and CDR2 from the germline V gene are MNHEY and SVGAGI. CDR3 length equals 14 residues. V was shortened by 0 bases and J by 3 bases, with 8 bases between the two germline ends.

The V and J genes are TRBV19 and TRBJ2-2; TRBD1 is a possible D gene (5 bases). Deletions cut 7 bases from V and 1 base from J, with 16 bases between. This CDR3 has 16 amino acids. Germline CDR1 LNHDA, CDR2 SQIVND (reference sequence). The CDR3 DNA is TGTGCCAGTACTTCAGGGTACATTGGGAACACCGGGGAGCTGTTTTTT. It yields the protein CASTSGYIGNTGELFF.

This chain joins TRBV15 and TRBJ1-2, with D perhaps matching TRBD1 (5 bases). Per germline, CDR1 LNHNV and CDR2 YYDKDF (reference sequence). The V end lost 0 bases, the J end lost 0 bases, and 8 bases lay between the germline ends. CDR3 size: 15 residues. The chain's CDR3 is CATSREAGSNYGYTF. In DNA, the CDR3 is TGTGCCACCAGCAGAGAGGCAGGGTCTAACTATGGCTACACCTTC. The full variable domain, with the rest looked up from reference TRBV15 and TRBJ1-2, is DAMVIQNPRYQVTQFGKPVTLSCSQTLNHNVMYWYQQKSSQAPKLLFHYYDKDFNNEADTPDNFQSRRPNTSFCFLDIRSPGLGDTAMYLCATSREAGSNYGYTFGSGTRLTVV.

The V call is TRBV3-1 (or the pseudogene TRBV3-2), the J call TRBJ1-2; 7 bases are shared with TRBD1. Germline CDR1 reads LGHDT; CDR2 reads YNNKEL (reference sequence). CDR3 length equals 14 residues. With 4 bases clipped from V and 7 bases from J, the junction kept 9 bases outside the gene matches. The CDR3 region has the DNA TGTGCCAGCAGCCCCCAGGGGGATGATCGTGGCTACACCTTC. Its protein product is CASSPQGDDRGYTF.

This chain links TRBV18 with TRBJ1-1, with D hard to call. Germline assignment: CDR1 KGHSH and CDR2 LQKENI. V lost 0 bases and J lost 1, with 6 bases in between. The CDR3 contains 14 residues. The DNA for the CDR3 is TGTGCCAGCTCACCACCGCCGGGGAACACTGAAGCTTTCTTT. Its protein is CASSPPPGNTEAFF.

The chain recombines TRBV7-2 with TRBJ2-1, with TRBD2 matching over 12 bases. This CDR3 region has 17 residues. Trimming at V came to 5 bases and at J to 0 bases, leaving 5 bases not matched to a gene. Germline CDR1 reads SGHTA; CDR2 reads FQGNSA. The CDR3 loop reads CASSPRTSGTSYNEQFF. The CDR3 region has the DNA TGTGCCAGCAGCCCACGGACTAGCGGGACCTCCTACAATGAGCAGTTCTTC.

This clone has a handful of counts. The CDR3 reads CASSLATLVLDTQYF. CDR3 coding DNA: TGCGCCAGCAGCTTGGCGACACTAGTGTTAGATACGCAGTATTTT. The chain couples TRBV5-1 to TRBJ2-3, with D possibly being TRBD2 (5 bases). CDR3 length equals 15 residues. Looked up from germline, CDR1 is SGHRS and CDR2 is YFSETQ. Trimming stripped 0 bases from V and 5 bases from J, with 13 bases between.

In its sample, this clone was seen a few times. This chain connects TRBV7-9 to TRBJ2-5; D is perhaps TRBD1 (5 bases). V was cut by 5 bases and J by 5 bases, with 15 bases left in between. This CDR3 has 14 amino acids. Per the germline V gene, CDR1 is SEHNR and CDR2 is FQNEAQ (reference sequence). CDR3 sequence (DNA): TGTGCCAGCAGCCCCGATTCGCCAGGGGAGACCCAGTACTTC. This translates into CASSPDSPGETQYF.

The V and J genes are TRBV19 and TRBJ2-1; the match to TRBD1 covers 8 bases. There are 14 residues in the CDR3. Germline CDR1 and CDR2: LNHDA and SQIVND (reference sequence). V shed 6 bases and J 8 bases; nucleotides not matched to a gene: 9. CDR3 sequence reads: CASRKTGARDEQFF. Written as DNA, the CDR3 is TGTGCCAGTAGGAAGACAGGGGCTAGGGATGAGCAGTTCTTC.

This clone has just one count. V gene TRBV9 combines with J gene TRBJ1-2; the D is unclear. In germline, CDR1 is SGDLS, CDR2 YYNGEE. Trimming pared 0 bases from V and 4 bases from J, leaving 7 bases between. CDR3 length: 13 residues. CDR3 DNA: TGTGCCAGCAGCGTAGAGACTGGCTATGGCTACACCTTC. It codes for CASSVETGYGYTF. Full variable domain (missing parts from reference TRBV9 and TRBJ1-2): DSGVTQTPKHLITATGQRVTLRCSPRSGDLSVYWYQQSLDQGLQFLIQYYNGEERAKGNILERFSAQQFPDLHSELNLSSLELGDSALYFCASSVETGYGYTFGSGTRLTVV.

The J gene is TRBJ1-1, the V gene TRBV5-1; perhaps TRBD1 as D (5 bases). Trimming stripped 2 bases from V and 1 base from J, with 18 bases between. The CDR3 has 17 residues. Germline V lookup: CDR1 SGHRS, CDR2 YFSETQ. The CDR3 loop is CASSFRDVRGRNTEAFF. The CDR3 region has the DNA TGCGCCAGCAGCTTTAGAGACGTAAGGGGTAGGAACACTGAAGCTTTCTTT. The variable domain in full, with the rest retrieved from reference TRBV5-1 and TRBJ1-1, is KAGVTQTPRYLIKTRGQQVTLSCSPISGHRSVSWYQQTPGQGLQFLFEYFSETQRNKGNFPGRFSGRQFSNSRSEMNVSTLELGDSALYLCASSFRDVRGRNTEAFFGQGTRLTVV.

This clone was observed a few times. This chain joins TRBV7-2 and TRBJ2-5, with D possibly matching TRBD1 (6 bases). Trimming shortened V by 1 base and J by 4 bases, and 7 bases separated the two germline ends. From germline, CDR1 is SGHTA and CDR2 FQGNSA. This CDR3 is 13 amino acids long. The CDR3 protein is CASSLGRGETQYF. CDR3 nucleotide sequence: TGTGCCAGCAGCTTAGGCAGGGGAGAGACCCAGTACTTC.

The sample holds a few counts of this clone. The chain recombines TRBV7-9 with TRBJ1-2; no firm D call. The CDR3 is 14 residues long. CDR1 is SEHNR, CDR2 FQNEAQ, per germline (reference sequence). V was cut by 2 bases and J by 4 bases, with 11 bases left in between. The CDR3 sequence is CASSLMGRSYGYTF. The CDR3 DNA reads as TGTGCCAGCAGCTTAATGGGCAGAAGCTATGGCTACACCTTC.

The rearrangement uses TRBV4-3 and TRBJ2-1; 13 positions match TRBD2. The CDR3 length is 19 residues. CDR1 LGHNA and CDR2 YSLEER come from the germline V gene. Unmatched junction bases numbered 8, after V lost 3 bases and J lost 0 bases. This CDR3 is CASSQSGTSGASSYNEQFF. The DNA of the CDR3 is TGCGCCAGCAGCCAGTCCGGGACTAGCGGGGCGAGCTCCTACAATGAGCAGTTCTTC.

This chain joins TRBV29-1 and TRBJ2-1; the match to TRBD2 covers 10 bases. The length of the CDR3 is 12 residues. The germline CDR1 and CDR2 sequences are SQVTM and ANQGSEA. The CDR3 DNA follows: TGCACTAGCGGGGGTGGTTACAATGAGCAGTTCTTC. It encodes CTSGGGYNEQFF.

Comment on this clone: Other DNA sequences in this sample translate to the same CDR3. The genes are TRBV27 and TRBJ2-7, with D perhaps TRBD1 (5 bases). This CDR3 contains 13 residues. V was clipped by 0 bases and J by 2 bases, with 5 bases between them. Germline loops: CDR1 MNHEY, CDR2 SMNVEV (reference sequence). In nucleotides, the CDR3 is TGTGCCAGCAGTTTATCAGGGGCCTACGAGCAGTACTTC. This encodes CASSLSGAYEQYF.

The chain employs TRBV5-1 and TRBJ2-7; the match to TRBD1 covers 8 bases. V lost 4 bases and J lost 1; bases outside the gene matches: 4. The CDR3 is 14 amino acids. Germline values: CDR1 SGHRS, CDR2 YFSETQ. The CDR3 DNA follows: TGCGCCAGCAGCCGGGACAGGAGTTCCTACGAGCAGTACTTC. Translation: CASSRDRSSYEQYF.